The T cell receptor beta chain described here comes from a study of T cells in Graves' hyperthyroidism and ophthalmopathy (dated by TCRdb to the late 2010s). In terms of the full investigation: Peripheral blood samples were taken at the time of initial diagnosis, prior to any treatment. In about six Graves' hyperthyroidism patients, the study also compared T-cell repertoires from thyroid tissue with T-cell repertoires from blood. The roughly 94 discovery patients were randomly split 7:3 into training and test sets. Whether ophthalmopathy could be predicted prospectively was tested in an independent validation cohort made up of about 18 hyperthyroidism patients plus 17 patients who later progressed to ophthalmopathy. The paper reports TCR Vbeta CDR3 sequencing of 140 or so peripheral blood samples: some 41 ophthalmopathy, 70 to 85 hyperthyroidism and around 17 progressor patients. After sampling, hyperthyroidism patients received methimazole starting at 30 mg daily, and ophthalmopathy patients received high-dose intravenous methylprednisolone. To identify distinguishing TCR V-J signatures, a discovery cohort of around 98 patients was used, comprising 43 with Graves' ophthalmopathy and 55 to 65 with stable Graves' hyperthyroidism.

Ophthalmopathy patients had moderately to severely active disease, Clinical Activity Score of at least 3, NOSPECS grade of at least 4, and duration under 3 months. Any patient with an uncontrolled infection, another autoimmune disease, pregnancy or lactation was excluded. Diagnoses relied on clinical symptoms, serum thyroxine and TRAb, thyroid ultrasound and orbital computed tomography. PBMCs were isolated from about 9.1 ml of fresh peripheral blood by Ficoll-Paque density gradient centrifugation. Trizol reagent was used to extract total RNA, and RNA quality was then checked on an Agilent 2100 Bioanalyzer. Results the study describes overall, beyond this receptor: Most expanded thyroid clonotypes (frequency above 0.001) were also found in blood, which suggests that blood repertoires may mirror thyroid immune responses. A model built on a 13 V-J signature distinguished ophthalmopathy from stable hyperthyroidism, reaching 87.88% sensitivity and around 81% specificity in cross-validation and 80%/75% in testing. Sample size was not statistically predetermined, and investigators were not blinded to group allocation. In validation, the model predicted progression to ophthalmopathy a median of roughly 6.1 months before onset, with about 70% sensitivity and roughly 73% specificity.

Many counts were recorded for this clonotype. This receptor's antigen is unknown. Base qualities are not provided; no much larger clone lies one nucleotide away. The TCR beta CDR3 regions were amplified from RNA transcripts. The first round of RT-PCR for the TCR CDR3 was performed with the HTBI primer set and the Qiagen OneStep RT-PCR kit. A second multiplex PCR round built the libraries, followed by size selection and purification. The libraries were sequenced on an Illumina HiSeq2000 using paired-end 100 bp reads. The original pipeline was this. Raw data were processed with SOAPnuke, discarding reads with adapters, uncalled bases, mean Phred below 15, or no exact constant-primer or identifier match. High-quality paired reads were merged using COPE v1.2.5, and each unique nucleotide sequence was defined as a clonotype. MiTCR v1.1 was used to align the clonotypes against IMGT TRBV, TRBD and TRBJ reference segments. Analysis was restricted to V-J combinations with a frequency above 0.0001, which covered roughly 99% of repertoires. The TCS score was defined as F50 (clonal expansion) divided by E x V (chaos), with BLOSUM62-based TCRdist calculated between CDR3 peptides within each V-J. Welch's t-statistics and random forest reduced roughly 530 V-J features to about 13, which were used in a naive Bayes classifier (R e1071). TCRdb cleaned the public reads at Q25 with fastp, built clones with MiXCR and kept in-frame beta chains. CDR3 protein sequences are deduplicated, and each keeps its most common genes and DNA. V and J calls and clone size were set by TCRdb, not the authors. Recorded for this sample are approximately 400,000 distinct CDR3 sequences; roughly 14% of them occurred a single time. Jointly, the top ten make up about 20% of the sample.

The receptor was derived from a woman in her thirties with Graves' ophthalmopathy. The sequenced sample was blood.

The CDR3 here reads CASSPGTTTLSTEAFF. The DNA is TGTGCCAGCAGCCCTGGGACGACGACCTTGAGCACTGAAGCTTTCTTT. The chain joins TRBV11-3 to TRBJ1-1; the D segment could be TRBD1, given 5 matching bases. V is cut by 5 bases and J by 4 bases, and the space between the germline ends is 20 bases. According to the germline V gene, CDR1 reads SGHNT and CDR2 reads YENEEA. Including cysteine and phenylalanine, the CDR3 has 16 amino acids. Solely the CDR3 DNA is kept, with 48 bases framed from the first base.